The 21 T cell receptor beta chains listed next were all sequenced from one sample in a study of T cell clusters in autoimmune cytopenias. Each sample's input was roughly 230 ng genomic DNA, 40,000 or so genome equivalents. One tube held mixed TRB-A and TRB-B primer pools for touch-down PCR. TCRdb derives one entry per CDR3 protein from the multiplex PCR reads, leaving out DNA. Its table lists about 9,500 distinct CDR3 sequences. The sample consisted of peripheral blood. These receptors were collected from a human donor with an autoimmune cytopenia or autoimmune hepatitis (not recorded which).

This chain connects TRBV7-9 to TRBJ2-7; TCRdb reports TRBD1, a call that lacks DNA to check it against. The germline V gene has CDR1 SEHNR and CDR2 FQNEAQ (reference sequence). The CDR3 loop spans 15 amino acids. The CDR3 here is CASSPSLDRPYEQYF.

Considering frequency, this clonotype is medium-sized. The chain employs TRBV19 and TRBJ2-1; TCRdb proposes TRBD2, but this gene call is untestable without DNA. The CDR3 totals 17 residues. Germline assignment: CDR1 LNHDA and CDR2 SQIVND (reference sequence). CDR3 region: CASSRTSGASSYNEQFF.

This clonotype is labeled medium-sized based on frequency. The chain is built from TRBV29-1 and TRBJ1-2; TCRdb names TRBD1, which stays unverified in the absence of DNA. The CDR3 is made up of 15 amino acids. Germline V gene lookup returns CDR1 SQVTM and CDR2 ANQGSEA. CDR3 protein: CSVEGSPGPNYGYTF.

This chain uses TRBV12-3 or TRBV12-4 with TRBJ1-3; TCRdb selects TRBD1, and the lack of DNA leaves this call unchecked. The CDR3 contains 15 residues. CDR3 protein: CASSPGFSSGNTIYF.

The chain links TRBV19 to TRBJ1-1; TCRdb indicates TRBD1, and absent DNA this call remains unverified. Germline values: CDR1 LNHDA, CDR2 SQIVND (reference sequence). The CDR3 is made up of 16 amino acids. This chain's CDR3 is CASSIRGRGRGTEAFF.

The CDR3 reads CASSLNPGTDTQYF. This chain links TRBV7-3 with TRBJ2-3. This CDR3 region has 14 residues. Germline V gene lookup returns CDR1 SGHTA and CDR2 FQGTGA.

V gene TRBV4-3 combines with J gene TRBJ1-6. CDR1 and CDR2 from the germline V gene are LGHNA and YSLEER. The CDR3 extends over 13 amino acids. The CDR3 loop is CASSQDRNSPLHF.

The rearrangement links TRBV4-3 to TRBJ1-5; the D call from TCRdb, TRBD1, cannot be confirmed without DNA. Germline CDR1 is LGHNA and CDR2 is YSLEER. The CDR3 consists of 14 residues. CDR3 protein: CASSLGQGNQPQHF.

The rearrangement joins TRBV4-2 to TRBJ2-7; TCRdb selects TRBD1, and the lack of DNA leaves this call unchecked. From germline, CDR1 is LGHNA and CDR2 YNFKEQ. CDR3 length: 15 amino acids. CDR3 sequence reads: CASSPVIGASGEQYF.

This clonotype registers medium-sized by frequency. J is TRBJ1-5 and V is TRBV5-6. The CDR3 consists of 14 residues. Germline V lookup: CDR1 SGHDT, CDR2 YYEEEE. CDR3 amino acids: CASSLGQGGQPQHF.

The rearrangement joins TRBV27 to TRBJ1-6; TCRdb indicates TRBD1, and absent DNA this call remains unverified. The germline V gene encodes CDR1 MNHEY and CDR2 SMNVEV (reference sequence). The CDR3 extends over 18 amino acids. This CDR3 reads CASSLEPGGSSYNSPLHF.

Measured by frequency, this clonotype is medium-sized. The rearrangement uses TRBV4-3 and TRBJ1-4. Germline V gene sequence: CDR1 LGHNA, CDR2 YSLEER. The CDR3 is made up of 12 amino acids. CDR3 loop: CASSQENGKLFF.

The chain recombines TRBV5-4 with TRBJ1-2; TCRdb gives TRBD1 as the D gene, but with no DNA this cannot be confirmed. This CDR3 region has 14 residues. Germline-derived CDR1 and CDR2 are SGHNT and YYREEE (reference sequence). Here the CDR3 reads CASSWTGIPYGYTF.

The gene calls are TRBV5-5 and TRBJ1-1. Germline-derived CDR1 and CDR2 are SGHKS and YYEKEE (reference sequence). This CDR3 has 14 amino acids. CDR3 residues: CASSLSWRPTEAFF.

This clonotype is identified as medium-sized from frequency. The rearrangement joins TRBV19 to TRBJ1-6. The CDR3 runs to 14 residues. CDR1 LNHDA and CDR2 SQIVND come from the germline V gene (reference sequence). CDR3 protein: CASSIAGAGPPLHF.

The CDR3 here is CSARDMASTDTQYF. The V call is TRBV20-1, the J call TRBJ2-3; the D call from TCRdb, TRBD2, cannot be confirmed without DNA. The germline V gene has CDR1 DFQATT and CDR2 SNEGSKA (reference sequence). This CDR3 is 14 amino acids long.

The genes are TRBV19 and TRBJ1-1; TCRdb calls TRBD1, which cannot be checked without DNA. CDR1 LNHDA and CDR2 SQIVND come from the germline V gene (reference sequence). This CDR3 region has 14 residues. CDR3 sequence: CASSGRELYTEAFF.

This chain uses TRBV7-6 with TRBJ1-2; the TCRdb call, TRBD1, lacks DNA for checking. Germline V gives CDR1 SGHVS, CDR2 FNYEAQ. This CDR3 has 14 residues. CDR3 amino acids: CASSLSGVGNGYTF.

The chain employs TRBV11-2 and TRBJ2-2; TCRdb's D gene call, TRBD1, goes unchecked for lack of DNA. This CDR3 comprises 14 residues. CDR1 is SGHAT, CDR2 FQNNGV, per germline. CDR3 loop: CASSRDRSSGELFF.

The genes are TRBV20-1 and TRBJ2-7. Germline V lookup: CDR1 DFQATT, CDR2 SNEGSKA (reference sequence). CDR3 length: 11 amino acids. CDR3 loop: CSAETRSEQYF.

The V call is TRBV5-1, the J call TRBJ1-2. Germline V gives CDR1 SGHRS, CDR2 YFSETQ. The CDR3 consists of 13 residues. CDR3 in amino acids: CASSLAPGGGYTF. The entire variable domain, with the rest obtained from reference TRBV5-1 and TRBJ1-2, is as follows: KAGVTQTPRYLIKTRGQQVTLSCSPISGHRSVSWYQQTPGQGLQFLFEYFSETQRNKGNFPGRFSGRQFSNSRSEMNVSTLELGDSALYLCASSLAPGGGYTFGSGTRLTVV.